This T cell receptor beta chain was recovered during a study of cytomegalovirus exposure and HLA in healthy donors. Clones were sequenced by immunoSEQ multiplex PCR, and TCRdb holds only the in-frame ones, with some missing. The sample includes roughly 120,000 clones, around 90% of them seen just once. The CDR3 covers 17 residues. Germline loops: CDR1 GTSNPN, CDR2 SVGIG (reference sequence). V was clipped by 4 bases and J by 0 bases; unmatched bases: 15. Specimen: PBMCs. The TCR was taken from a woman under 30 in good health and CMV-seronegative. The V call is TRBV30, the J call TRBJ2-7, with TRBD2 matching 7 bases. CDR3: CAWTPDVFGGSSYEQYF. CDR3 DNA: TGTGCCTGGACCCCGGACGTCTTCGGCGGGAGCTCCTACGAGCAGTACTTC.